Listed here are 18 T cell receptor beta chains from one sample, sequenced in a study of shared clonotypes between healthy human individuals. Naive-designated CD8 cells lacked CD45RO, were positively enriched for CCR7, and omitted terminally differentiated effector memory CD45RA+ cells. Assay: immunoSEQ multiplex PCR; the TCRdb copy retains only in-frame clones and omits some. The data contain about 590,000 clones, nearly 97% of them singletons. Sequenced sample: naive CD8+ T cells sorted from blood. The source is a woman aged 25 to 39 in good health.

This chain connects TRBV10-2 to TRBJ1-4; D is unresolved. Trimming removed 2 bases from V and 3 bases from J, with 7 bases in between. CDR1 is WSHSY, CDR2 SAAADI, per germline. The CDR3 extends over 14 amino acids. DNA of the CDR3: TGCGCCAGCAGTGAGGGAGTGGCTAATGAAAAACTGTTTTTT. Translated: CASSEGVANEKLFF.

This chain's CDR3 is CATLGTANYGYTF. The CDR3 nucleotides are TGTGCCACTCTGGGGACAGCCAACTATGGCTACACCTTC. The J gene is TRBJ1-2, the V gene TRBV19; the match to TRBD1 covers 7 bases. The germline V gene has CDR1 LNHDA and CDR2 SQIVND (reference sequence). Trimming cost V 10 bases and J 2 bases; bases outside gene matches: 7. This CDR3 region has 13 residues.

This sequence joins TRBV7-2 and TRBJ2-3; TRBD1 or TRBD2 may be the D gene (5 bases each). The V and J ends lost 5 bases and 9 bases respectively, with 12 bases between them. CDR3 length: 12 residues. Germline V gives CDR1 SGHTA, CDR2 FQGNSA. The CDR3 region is CASSGWDGTQYF. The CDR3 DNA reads TGTGCCAGCAGCGGATGGGACGGGACGCAGTATTTT.

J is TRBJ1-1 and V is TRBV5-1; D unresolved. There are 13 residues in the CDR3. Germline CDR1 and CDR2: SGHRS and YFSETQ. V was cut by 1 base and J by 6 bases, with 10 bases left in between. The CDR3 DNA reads TGCGCCAGCAGCTTGCACACGACCTCTGAAGCTTTCTTT. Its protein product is CASSLHTTSEAFF.

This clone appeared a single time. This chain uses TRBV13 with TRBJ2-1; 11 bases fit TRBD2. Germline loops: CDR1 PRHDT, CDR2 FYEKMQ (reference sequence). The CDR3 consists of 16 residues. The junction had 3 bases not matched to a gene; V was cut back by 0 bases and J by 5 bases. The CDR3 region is CASSLGTSGIDNEQFF. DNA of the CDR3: TGTGCCAGCAGCTTAGGGACTAGCGGGATTGACAATGAGCAGTTCTTC.

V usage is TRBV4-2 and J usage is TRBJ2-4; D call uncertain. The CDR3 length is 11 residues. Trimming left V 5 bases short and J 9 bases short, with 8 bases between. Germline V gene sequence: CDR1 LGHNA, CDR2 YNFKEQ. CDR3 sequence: CASSLGGIQYF. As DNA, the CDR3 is TGTGCCAGCAGCTTGGGCGGCATTCAGTACTTC.

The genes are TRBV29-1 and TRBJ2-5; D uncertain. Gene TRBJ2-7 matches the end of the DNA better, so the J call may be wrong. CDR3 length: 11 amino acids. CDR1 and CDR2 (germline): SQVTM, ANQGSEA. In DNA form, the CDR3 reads TGCAGCGTTGCAGAATCCTACGAGCAGTACTTC. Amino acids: CSVAESYEQYF.

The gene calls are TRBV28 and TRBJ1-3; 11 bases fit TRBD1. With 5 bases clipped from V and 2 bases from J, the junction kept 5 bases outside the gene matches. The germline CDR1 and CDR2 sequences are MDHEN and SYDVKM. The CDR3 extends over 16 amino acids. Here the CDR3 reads CASSISGQGAGNTIYF. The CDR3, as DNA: TGTGCCAGCAGTATCTCGGGACAGGGGGCTGGAAACACCATATATTTT.

DNA for the CDR3: TGTGCCAGCAGCCCGGGACATGTCTACGAGCAGTACTTC. It specifies CASSPGHVYEQYF. V and J are TRBV27 and TRBJ2-5, with D perhaps TRBD1 (6 bases). With the DNA end fitting TRBJ2-7 better, the J assignment may be wrong. This CDR3 has 13 amino acids. Germline V lookup: CDR1 MNHEY, CDR2 SMNVEV (reference sequence).

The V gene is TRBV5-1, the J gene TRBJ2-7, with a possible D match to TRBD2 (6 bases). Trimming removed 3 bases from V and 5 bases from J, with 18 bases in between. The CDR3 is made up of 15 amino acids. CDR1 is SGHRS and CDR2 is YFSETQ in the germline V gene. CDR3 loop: CASSSRRGALNEQYF. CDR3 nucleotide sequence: TGCGCCAGCAGCTCACGTCGCGGGGCCTTGAACGAGCAGTACTTC.

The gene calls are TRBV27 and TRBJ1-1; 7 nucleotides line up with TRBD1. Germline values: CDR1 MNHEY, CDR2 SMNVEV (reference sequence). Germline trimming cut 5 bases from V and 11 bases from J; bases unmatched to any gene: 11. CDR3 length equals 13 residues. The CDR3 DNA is TGTGCCAGCAGTCCTACTCCGACAGGGAGGGCTTTCTTT. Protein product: CASSPTPTGRAFF.

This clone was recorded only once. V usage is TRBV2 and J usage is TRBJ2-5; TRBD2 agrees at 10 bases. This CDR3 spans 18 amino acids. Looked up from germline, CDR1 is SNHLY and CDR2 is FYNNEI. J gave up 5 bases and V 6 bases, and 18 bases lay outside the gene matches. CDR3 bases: TGTGCCAGCAGGACCAAGCGGATGGCTAGCGGGAGCGGGGAGACCCAGTACTTC. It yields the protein CASRTKRMASGSGETQYF.

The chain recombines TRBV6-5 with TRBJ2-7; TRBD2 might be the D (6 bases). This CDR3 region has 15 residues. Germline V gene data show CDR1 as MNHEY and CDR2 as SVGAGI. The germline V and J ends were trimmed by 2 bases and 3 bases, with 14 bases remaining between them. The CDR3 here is CASSYATSRDYEQYF. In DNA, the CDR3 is TGTGCCAGCAGTTACGCAACTAGCAGAGACTACGAGCAGTACTTC.

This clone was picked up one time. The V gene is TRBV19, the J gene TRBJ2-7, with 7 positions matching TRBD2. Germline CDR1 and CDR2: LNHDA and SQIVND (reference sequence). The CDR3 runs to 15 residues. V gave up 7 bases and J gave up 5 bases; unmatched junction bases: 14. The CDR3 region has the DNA TGTGCCAGTAAATATGGGGCGACTAGCAGCCACGAGCAGTACTTC. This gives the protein CASKYGATSSHEQYF.

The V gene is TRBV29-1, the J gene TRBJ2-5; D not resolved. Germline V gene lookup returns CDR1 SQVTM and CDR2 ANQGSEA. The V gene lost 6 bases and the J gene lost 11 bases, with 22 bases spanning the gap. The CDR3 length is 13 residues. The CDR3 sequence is CSVAGSRVLGQYF. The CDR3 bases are TGCAGCGTGGCCGGGTCCCGAGTCTTAGGGCAGTACTTC.

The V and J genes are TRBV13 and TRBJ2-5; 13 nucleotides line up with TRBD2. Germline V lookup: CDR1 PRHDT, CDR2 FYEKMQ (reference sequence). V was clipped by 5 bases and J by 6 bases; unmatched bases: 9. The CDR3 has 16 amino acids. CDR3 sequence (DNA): TGTGCCAGCAGCCATTGGGGGACTAGCGGGAACAAGACCCAGTACTTC. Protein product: CASSHWGTSGNKTQYF.

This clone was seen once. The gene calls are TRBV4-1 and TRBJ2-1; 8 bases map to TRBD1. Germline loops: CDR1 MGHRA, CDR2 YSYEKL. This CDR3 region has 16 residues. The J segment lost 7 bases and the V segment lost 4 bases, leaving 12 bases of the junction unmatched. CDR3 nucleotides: TGCGCCAGCAGCCTCTCGGAGGGGACAGGTCGTAATGAGCAGTTCTTC. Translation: CASSLSEGTGRNEQFF.

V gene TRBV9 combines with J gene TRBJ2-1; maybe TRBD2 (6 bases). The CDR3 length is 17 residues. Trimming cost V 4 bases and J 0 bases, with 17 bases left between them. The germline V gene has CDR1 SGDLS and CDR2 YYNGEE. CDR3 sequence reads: CASSPTQRALSYNEQFF. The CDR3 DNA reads TGTGCCAGCAGCCCGACCCAGCGGGCCCTCTCCTACAATGAGCAGTTCTTC.